Below, one T cell receptor (beta chain) is given with its context. The antigen is undetermined. This sample was taken from a study of T cell responses to AZD1222 COVID-19 vaccine. Study-wide points: Increased Spike-specific TCR breadth and depth were observed after two AZD1222 doses. Baseline seropositivity occurred in only a handful of AZD1222 recipients. Regions 160-218 and 743-854 held dominance among vaccine-associated CD4 TCRs, which spanned spike. Donors were largely white British and mainly female; clonal diversity was possibly underestimated.

The data were produced by immunoSEQ multiplex PCR, yet TCRdb's version contains in-frame clones alone and is incomplete. The sample gives 150,000 to 200,000 clones, about 88% of which show up once; around 26% is in the top ten. This CDR3 contains 14 residues. Germline V gene lookup returns CDR1 MDHEN and CDR2 SYDVKM. Deletions cut 6 bases from V and 2 bases from J, with 14 bases between. The chain uses TRBV28 and TRBJ2-7; a weak D match, TRBD2 (5 bases). Material: peripheral blood, obtained 28 days after the second AZD1222 dose. The clonotype originates from an adult who received the AZD1222 COVID-19 vaccine. CDR3 sequence reads: CASSKPGLTYEQYF. CDR3 sequence (DNA): TGTGCCAGCAGCAAACCTGGACTGACCTACGAGCAGTACTTC.